This TCR beta chain was captured by sequencing in a study of Graves' ophthalmopathy and Graves' hyperthyroidism. For repertoire sequencing, the TCR beta CDR3 regions were amplified from RNA transcripts. RT-PCR in the first round used HTBI primers; a second-round multiplex PCR followed. TCRdb used MiXCR to reprocess the multiplex PCR reads, holding one entry per CDR3 protein. The sample records about 620,000 distinct CDR3 sequences, about 24% being singletons. J was trimmed by 2 bases and V by 8 bases; bases with no gene match: 19. The CDR3 contains 18 residues. This clonotype was counted at least ten times. What it binds is unknown. Overall study findings and caveats: Most expanded clonotypes in thyroid above 0.001 frequency also showed up in blood.

The genes are TRBV12-3 or TRBV12-4 and TRBJ1-1; 8 bases line up with TRBD1. Sequencing was performed on peripheral blood. The TCR sequence derives from a woman aged 18-29 years with stable Graves' hyperthyroidism. Some clones in this sample may be carry-over from other donors' samples. CDR3 region: CASANRGEWDRINTEAFF. The DNA of the CDR3 is TGTGCCAGCGCAAATAGGGGGGAGTGGGACAGGATTAACACTGAAGCTTTCTTT.